The clone carrying this T cell receptor beta chain was picked up many times. The antigen remains unidentified. All patients were untreated before thyroid surgery. How the authors handled the data: Between-group CDR3 differences, defined by clinicopathological status, yielded a distant-metastasis classifier for papillary thyroid cancer. TCRdb reprocessed the PCR reads using MiXCR. These V and J calls rely on TCRdb rather than the paper's analysis. The sample lists 25,000 to 30,000 clones, over 20% occurring once. This sample stems from a study of metastatic and nonmetastatic thyroid tumors. Study as a whole: Across blood and tumor or nodule tissue, repertoires from malignant and benign thyroid patients were compared with one another. Study results and caveats: The study reportedly found significantly higher TCR beta diversity in malignant thyroid tumors than benign nodules, in blood and tumor.

The CDR3 has 16 amino acids. Trimming cost V 4 bases and J 2 bases; bases outside gene matches: 8. CDR1 is SGHAT, CDR2 FQDESV, per germline (reference sequence). The chain combines TRBV11-1 with TRBJ1-3; 7 bases line up with TRBD1. The sample was blood. The sequence was obtained from a female donor with papillary thyroid cancer or a benign thyroid nodule (not recorded which). Some clones in this sample may be carry-over from other donors' samples. The CDR3: CASSSQGPGPGNTIYF. CDR3 nucleotide sequence: TGTGCCAGCAGCTCACAGGGGCCAGGCCCTGGAAACACCATATATTTT.